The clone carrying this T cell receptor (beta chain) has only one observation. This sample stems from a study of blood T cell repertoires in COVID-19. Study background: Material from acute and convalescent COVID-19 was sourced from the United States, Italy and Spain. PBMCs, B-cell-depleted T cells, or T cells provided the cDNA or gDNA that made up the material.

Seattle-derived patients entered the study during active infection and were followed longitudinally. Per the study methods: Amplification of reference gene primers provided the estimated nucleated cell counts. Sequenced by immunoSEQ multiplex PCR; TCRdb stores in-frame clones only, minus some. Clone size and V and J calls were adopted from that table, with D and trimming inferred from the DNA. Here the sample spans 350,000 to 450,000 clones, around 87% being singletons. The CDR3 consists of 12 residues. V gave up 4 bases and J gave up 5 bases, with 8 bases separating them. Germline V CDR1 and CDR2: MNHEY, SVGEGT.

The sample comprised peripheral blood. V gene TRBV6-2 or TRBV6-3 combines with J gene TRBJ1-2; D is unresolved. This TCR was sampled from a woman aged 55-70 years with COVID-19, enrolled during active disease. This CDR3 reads CASSFPGYGYTF. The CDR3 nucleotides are TGTGCCAGCAGTTTCCCGGGATATGGCTACACCTTC.